The 27 T cell receptor beta chains below come from one sample, sequenced in a study of vaccination effects on CD4 cells after COVID-19. Antigen specificity for these receptors is unknown. Subsequent to a culture period of less than twelve days, CD4+ T cells were isolated. Repertoires were generated with immunoSEQ multiplex PCR, while TCRdb's copy carries only in-frame clones and drops some. The table records under 50,000 clones, 50% to 80% of them present only once. The sample here was CD4+ T cells from PBMCs cultured without peptide, taken before COVID-19 vaccination. These receptors were obtained from a human donor who received a COVID-19 vaccine.

The chain carries TRBV6-5 and TRBJ1-4; D is unclear. Trimming took off 7 bases at V and 7 bases at J, with 16 bases between the two ends. The V gene's germline CDR1 is MNHEY and CDR2 SVGAGI. This CDR3 region has 14 residues. The CDR3 loop reads CASKDDGLGEKLFF. CDR3 DNA sequence: TGTGCCAGCAAGGATGACGGCCTCGGTGAAAAACTGTTTTTT.

The chain has TRBV5-1 and TRBJ2-1; possible D gene TRBD2, 6 bases. Germline loops: CDR1 SGHRS, CDR2 YFSETQ. V was clipped by 0 bases and J by 7 bases, with 14 bases between them. The CDR3 is 15 residues long. CDR3 protein: CASSLAGGPRNEQFF. The CDR3, as DNA: TGCGCCAGCAGCTTGGCCGGAGGGCCCCGGAATGAGCAGTTCTTC.

A few counts support this clone. This chain links TRBV7-9 with TRBJ1-3, with D unclear. The CDR3 has 15 amino acids. Trimming cost V 0 bases and J 4 bases, with 10 bases left between them. CDR1 is SEHNR and CDR2 is FQNEAQ in the germline V gene (reference sequence). CDR3 amino acids: CASSLAPGGGNTIYF. CDR3 coding DNA: TGTGCCAGCAGCTTAGCTCCAGGTGGAGGAAACACCATATATTTT.

This clone has more than one count but fewer than ten. The V call is TRBV4-1, the J call TRBJ1-2, with 7 bases fitting TRBD1. Germline V gene data show CDR1 as MGHRA and CDR2 as YSYEKL. The CDR3 extends over 13 amino acids. V was clipped by 4 bases and J by 4 bases; unmatched bases: 3. The CDR3 loop reads CASSLDRAYGYTF. The CDR3, as DNA: TGCGCCAGCAGCCTAGACAGGGCCTATGGCTACACCTTC.

The rearrangement joins TRBV6-5 to TRBJ2-5, with 7 bases that match TRBD2. The germline gives CDR1 MNHEY, CDR2 SVGAGI. V dropped 6 bases and J dropped 2; count of bases not matched to a gene: 6. This CDR3 has 14 amino acids. This CDR3 reads CASRRGLPQETQYF. DNA of the CDR3: TGTGCCAGCAGGCGGGGACTACCTCAAGAGACCCAGTACTTC.

Only a few counts were recorded for this clone. J is TRBJ2-5 and V is TRBV29-1, with unresolved D. V was cut by 3 bases and J by 4 bases, with 15 bases left in between. CDR1 and CDR2 (germline): SQVTM, ANQGSEA. This CDR3 spans 14 amino acids. This chain's CDR3 is CSVDHGQLGETQYF. CDR3 DNA sequence: TGCAGCGTTGATCATGGGCAGCTGGGAGAGACCCAGTACTTC.

The V gene is TRBV28, the J gene TRBJ1-6; D is uncertain. Germline-derived CDR1 and CDR2 are MDHEN and SYDVKM. Trimming left V 1 base short and J 4 bases short, with 14 bases between. The CDR3 contains 17 residues. The CDR3 sequence is CASSLFTGSGYNSPLHF. The CDR3 nucleotides read TGTGCCAGCAGTTTATTTACGGGGAGTGGGTATAATTCACCCCTCCACTTT.

By proportion, this clone is medium-sized. This rearrangement joins TRBV9 to TRBJ1-6; TRBD1 aligns across 7 bases. Germline CDR1 is SGDLS and CDR2 is YYNGEE. The CDR3 loop spans 13 amino acids. The trim removed 2 bases at V and 12 bases at J, leaving 5 bases unmatched. Written as DNA, the CDR3 is TGTGCCAGCAGCGTTCGGGACAGCGGACCCCTCCACTTT. Translation: CASSVRDSGPLHF.

V is TRBV28 and J is TRBJ2-7; no clear D. CDR1 MDHEN and CDR2 SYDVKM come from the germline V gene. With 6 bases removed from V and 3 bases from J, the gap between germline ends came to 9 bases. CDR3 size: 12 residues. DNA for the CDR3: TGTGCCAGCAGGCGAATGGGCTACGAGCAGTACTTC. Protein product: CASRRMGYEQYF.

The chain joins TRBV28 to TRBJ2-7; 10 bases align to TRBD2. Germline V gene data show CDR1 as MDHEN and CDR2 as SYDVKM. The CDR3 sequence is 16 residues long. Trimming cost V 7 bases and J 0 bases; bases outside gene matches: 9. The CDR3 protein is CASITASGSFSYEQYF. The DNA of the CDR3 is TGTGCCAGCATTACGGCTAGCGGGAGTTTCTCCTACGAGCAGTACTTC.

The chain employs TRBV6-4 and TRBJ1-2; D is unresolved. Trimming stripped 4 bases from V and 3 bases from J, with 12 bases between. The germline gives CDR1 MRHNA, CDR2 SNTAGT. The CDR3 loop spans 14 amino acids. The CDR3 reads CASSALRLYYGYTF. The CDR3 DNA follows: TGTGCCAGCAGTGCGCTCCGGCTTTACTATGGCTACACCTTC.

In its sample, this clone was seen a few times. The chain recombines TRBV6-4 with TRBJ2-1, with D possibly matching TRBD1 (6 bases). There are 15 residues in the CDR3. Germline lookup yields CDR1 MRHNA and CDR2 SNTAGT. Trimming removed 6 bases from V and 0 bases from J, with 12 bases in between. The CDR3 region is CASRKDSNSYNEQFF. The CDR3 coding sequence is TGTGCCAGCAGGAAGGACAGCAACTCCTACAATGAGCAGTTCTTC.

The chain couples TRBV6-5 to TRBJ2-7; 14 positions match TRBD2. The CDR3 consists of 15 residues. CDR1 is MNHEY, CDR2 SVGAGI, per germline. The V and J ends lost 6 bases and 3 bases, in that order; junction bases with no gene match: 4. The CDR3 protein is CASRGLAGGLYEQYF. The CDR3 bases are TGTGCCAGCAGAGGACTAGCGGGAGGTCTCTACGAGCAGTACTTC.

The rearrangement links TRBV30 to TRBJ1-1; unclear D gene. The CDR3 contains 12 residues. V shed 4 bases and J shed 1 base, with 7 bases lying between them. In germline, CDR1 is GTSNPN, CDR2 SVGIG (reference sequence). The CDR3 sequence: CAWNSPNTEAFF. DNA of the CDR3: TGTGCCTGGAACAGTCCGAACACTGAAGCTTTCTTT.

This clone has just a few counts. The chain uses TRBV4-3 and TRBJ1-6; D unresolved. The ends were cut back, 4 bases at V and 0 bases at J, with 10 bases in the middle. The CDR3 spans 16 residues. Germline CDR1 LGHNA, CDR2 YSLEER. CDR3 loop: CASSRTVSSYNSPLHF. In nucleotides, the CDR3 is TGCGCCAGCAGCCGCACAGTGAGCTCCTATAATTCACCCCTCCACTTT.

The chain combines TRBV6-2 or TRBV6-3 with TRBJ1-1; D uncertain. This CDR3 contains 14 residues. V lost 4 bases and J 1 base, leaving 10 bases between the germline ends. Germline V gene sequence: CDR1 MNHEY, CDR2 SVGEGT. CDR3 residues: CASSFHTENTEAFF. CDR3 coding DNA: TGTGCCAGCAGTTTCCATACAGAGAACACTGAAGCTTTCTTT.

The rearrangement links TRBV7-9 to TRBJ1-6; no reliable D call. Looked up from germline, CDR1 is SEHNR and CDR2 is FQNEAQ (reference sequence). The CDR3 contains 11 residues. V shed 4 bases and J shed 7 bases, with 2 bases lying between them. CDR3 residues: CASSSNSPLHF. DNA for the CDR3: TGTGCCAGCAGCTCCAATTCACCCCTCCACTTT. Filled out from reference TRBV7-9 and TRBJ1-6, the complete variable domain reads DTGVSQNPRHKITKRGQNVTFRCDPISEHNRLYWYRQTLGQGPEFLTYFQNEAQLEKSRLLSDRFSAERPKGSFSTLEIQRTEQGDSAMYLCASSSNSPLHFGNGTRLTVT.

The genes are TRBV19 and TRBJ2-3, with 9 bases fitting TRBD2. The CDR3 consists of 14 residues. CDR1 LNHDA and CDR2 SQIVND come from the germline V gene (reference sequence). V shed 4 bases, J shed 2 bases, and the junction held 1 base outside the gene matches. The CDR3 sequence is CASSKRGDTDTQYF. The CDR3 DNA follows: TGTGCCAGTAGTAAGCGGGGGGACACAGATACGCAGTATTTT.

This clone has only a few counts. The rearrangement links TRBV11-3 to TRBJ2-7; either TRBD1 or TRBD2 may fit D (5 bases each). The V gene lost 5 bases and the J gene lost 3 bases, with 11 bases spanning the gap. The CDR3 is made up of 13 amino acids. Looked up from germline, CDR1 is SGHNT and CDR2 is YENEEA. In DNA form, the CDR3 reads TGTGCCAGCAGCACCCGGGACGGCTACGAGCAGTACTTC. Encoded protein: CASSTRDGYEQYF. The full variable domain, with the rest looked up from reference TRBV11-3 and TRBJ2-7, is EAGVVQSPRYKIIEKKQPVAFWCNPISGHNTLYWYLQNLGQGPELLIRYENEEAVDDSQLPKDRFSAERLKGVDSTLKIQPAELGDSAVYLCASSTRDGYEQYFGPGTRLTVT.

The CDR3 here is CAITGQRDYGYTF. The DNA of the CDR3 is TGTGCCATCACAGGGCAGCGGGACTATGGCTACACCTTC. The gene calls are TRBV10-3 and TRBJ1-2; a weak D match, TRBD1 (5 bases). Germline loops: CDR1 ENHRY, CDR2 SYGVKD. The CDR3 runs to 13 residues. V lost 7 bases and J lost 3, with 12 bases in between.

This chain uses TRBV27 with TRBJ2-7; 14 nucleotides match TRBD2. CDR3 length equals 15 residues. Trimming took 8 bases from V and 3 from J; bases not matched to a gene: 6. The germline V gene encodes CDR1 MNHEY and CDR2 SMNVEV (reference sequence). The CDR3 nucleotides are TGTGCCAGCCGCGGACTAGCGGGAGGTGACTACGAGCAGTACTTC. Its translation: CASRGLAGGDYEQYF.

The sample holds a few counts of this clone. The chain joins TRBV2 to TRBJ1-1, with D unresolved. Per germline, CDR1 SNHLY and CDR2 FYNNEI. The CDR3 spans 14 residues. The ends were cut back, 4 bases at V and 4 bases at J, with 13 bases in the middle. CDR3 in amino acids: CASSGFTLGTEAFF. As DNA, the CDR3 is TGTGCCAGCAGTGGTTTCACGTTAGGCACTGAAGCTTTCTTT. The whole variable domain, remainder taken from reference TRBV2 and TRBJ1-1, is EPEVTQTPSHQVTQMGQEVILRCVPISNHLYFYWYRQILGQKVEFLVSFYNNEISEKSEIFDDQFSVERPDGSNFTLKIRSTKLEDSAMYFCASSGFTLGTEAFFGQGTRLTVV.

The sample holds a few counts of this clone. The chain carries TRBV21-1 and TRBJ1-2; TRBD1 is the table's D call and was not checked against the DNA. TRBV21-1 is a listed pseudogene. The CDR3 spans 12 residues. This chain's CDR3 is CASSKQGAGYTF. The CDR3 bases are TGTGCCAGCAGCAAGCAGGGGGCGGGCTACACCTTC.

V gene TRBV28 combines with J gene TRBJ1-2; 7 bases fit TRBD1. The CDR3 consists of 13 residues. V dropped 10 bases and J dropped 2; count of bases not matched to a gene: 7. Looked up from germline, CDR1 is MDHEN and CDR2 is SYDVKM. The CDR3 DNA reads as TGTGCCACAGGAGGGGGCGCCAACTATGGCTACACCTTC. Protein sequence: CATGGGANYGYTF.

This chain connects TRBV19 to TRBJ1-2; the D gene is possibly TRBD1 (6 bases). The V gene's germline CDR1 is LNHDA and CDR2 SQIVND (reference sequence). V was trimmed by 4 bases and J by 2 bases, leaving 14 bases between them. This CDR3 region has 15 residues. The CDR3 DNA sequence: TGTGCCAGTAGTACCCAGGGGTCCTTGAACTATGGCTACACCTTC. Protein product: CASSTQGSLNYGYTF.

This clone is medium-sized within its sample. The genes are TRBV7-9 and TRBJ2-7; a weak D match, TRBD2 (6 bases). CDR1 SEHNR and CDR2 FQNEAQ come from the germline V gene (reference sequence). V dropped 1 base and J dropped 2 bases, with 9 bases sitting between them. The CDR3 is made up of 14 amino acids. The CDR3 region is CASSLGPGAYEQYF. The DNA of the CDR3 is TGTGCCAGCAGCTTAGGGCCGGGGGCCTACGAGCAGTACTTC.

This clone occurred a few times. J is TRBJ2-2 and V is TRBV5-1, with 10 nucleotides matching TRBD2. This CDR3 comprises 16 residues. The V gene end was trimmed by 4 bases and the J gene end by 3 bases; junction bases not matched to a gene: 6. Germline CDR1 and CDR2: SGHRS and YFSETQ. The CDR3 nucleotides read TGCGCCAGCAGCACCAAGACTAGCGGGTACACCGGGGAGCTGTTTTTT. It specifies CASSTKTSGYTGELFF.